This TCR beta chain emerged from a study of metastatic and nonmetastatic thyroid tumors. With MiXCR, TCRdb reprocessed the PCR reads. The data hold tens of thousands of clones, with around 21% observed a single time. Every patient was untreated before thyroid surgery. The CDR3 sequence is 13 residues long. Trimming took 4 bases from V and 0 from J, leaving 7 bases between them. Per germline, CDR1 DFQATT and CDR2 SNEGSKA (reference sequence). This receptor was identified in a female donor with papillary thyroid cancer or a benign thyroid nodule (not recorded which). Some clones in this sample may be carry-over from other donors' samples. The sample was blood. The chain links TRBV20-1 to TRBJ1-3, with D hard to call. The CDR3 sequence is CSATPGSGNTIYF. The DNA of the CDR3 is TGCAGTGCTACCCCAGGCTCTGGAAACACCATATATTTT.